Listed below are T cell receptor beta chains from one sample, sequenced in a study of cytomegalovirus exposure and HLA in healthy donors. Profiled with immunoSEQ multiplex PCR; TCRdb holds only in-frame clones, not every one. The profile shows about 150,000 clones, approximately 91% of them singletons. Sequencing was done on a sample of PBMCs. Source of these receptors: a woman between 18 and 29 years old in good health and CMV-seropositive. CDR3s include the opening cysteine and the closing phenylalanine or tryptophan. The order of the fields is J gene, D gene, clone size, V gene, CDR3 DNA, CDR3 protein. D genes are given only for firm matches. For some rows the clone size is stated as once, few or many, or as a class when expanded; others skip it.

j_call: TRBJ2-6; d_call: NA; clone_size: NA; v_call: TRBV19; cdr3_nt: TGTGCCAGCCTTAGATCATTACAGGTATTCTCTGGGGCCAACGTCCTGACTTTC; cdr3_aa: CASLRSLQVFSGANVLTF
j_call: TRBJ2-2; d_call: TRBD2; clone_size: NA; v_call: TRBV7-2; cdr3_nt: TGTGCCAGCAGCCCCGCCCTGGGACTAGCAGACACCGGGGAGCTGTTTTTT; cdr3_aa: CASSPALGLADTGELFF
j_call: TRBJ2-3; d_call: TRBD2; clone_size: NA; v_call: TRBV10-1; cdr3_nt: TGCGCCAGCATGGAGCGGGAGGGACATCATACGCAGTATTTT; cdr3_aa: CASMEREGHHTQYF
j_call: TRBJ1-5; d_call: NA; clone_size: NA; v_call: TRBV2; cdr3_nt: TGTGCCAGCAAATTAGGGGGTTCGGGGAATCAGCCCCAGCATTTT; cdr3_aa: CASKLGGSGNQPQHF
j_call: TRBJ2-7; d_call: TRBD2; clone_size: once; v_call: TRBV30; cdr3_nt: TGTGCCTGGACACCGGGACTAGCGACCCACGAGCAGTACTTC; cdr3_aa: CAWTPGLATHEQYF
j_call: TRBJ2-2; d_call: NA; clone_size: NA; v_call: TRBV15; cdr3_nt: TGTGCCACCAGCAGCTTGAGGGGGACCGGGGAGCTGTTTTTT; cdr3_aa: CATSSLRGTGELFF
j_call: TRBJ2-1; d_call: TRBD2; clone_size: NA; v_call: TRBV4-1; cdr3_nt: TGCGCCAGCATCCGGGATTCACTAGCGGGACCGAGCTCCTACAATGAGCAGTTCTTC; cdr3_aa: CASIRDSLAGPSSYNEQFF
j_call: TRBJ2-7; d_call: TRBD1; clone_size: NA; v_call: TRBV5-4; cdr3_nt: TGTGCCAGCAGCTTCCGGGACAGGGGAGGCTACGAGCAGTACTTC; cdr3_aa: CASSFRDRGGYEQYF
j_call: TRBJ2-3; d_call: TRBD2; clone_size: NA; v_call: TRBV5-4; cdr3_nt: TGTGCCAGCAGCTTGGGACTAGCGGGAGGGAGGGATACGCAGTATTTT; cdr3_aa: CASSLGLAGGRDTQYF
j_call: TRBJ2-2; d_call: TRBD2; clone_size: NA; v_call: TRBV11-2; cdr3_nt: TGTGCCAGCAGCCCTCGGGGGGGTGACACCGGGGAGCTGTTTTTT; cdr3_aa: CASSPRGGDTGELFF
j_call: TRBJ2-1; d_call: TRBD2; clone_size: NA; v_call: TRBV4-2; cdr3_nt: TGTGCCAGCAGCCAGGCCACCCGCGGGACTAGCGAGAATGAGCAGTTCTTC; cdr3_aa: CASSQATRGTSENEQFF
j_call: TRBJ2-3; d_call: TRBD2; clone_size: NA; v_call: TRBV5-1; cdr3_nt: TGCGCCAGCAGCTTAACGACTAGCGCAAGCACAGATACGCAGTATTTT; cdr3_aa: CASSLTTSASTDTQYF
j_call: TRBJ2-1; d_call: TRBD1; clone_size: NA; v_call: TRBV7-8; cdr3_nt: TGTGCCAGCAGCTCGTCCGGGACAGCCTCAGATGAGCAGTTCTTC; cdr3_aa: CASSSSGTASDEQFF
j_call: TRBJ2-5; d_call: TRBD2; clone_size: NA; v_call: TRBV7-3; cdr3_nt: TGTGCCAGCAGCTCCGGGAGGGGGGAGACCCAGTACTTC; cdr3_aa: CASSSGRGETQYF
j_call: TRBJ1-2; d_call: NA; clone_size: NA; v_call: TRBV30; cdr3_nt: TGTGCCTGGAGTAAGAACGAGATATATGGCTACACCTTC; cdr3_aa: CAWSKNEIYGYTF
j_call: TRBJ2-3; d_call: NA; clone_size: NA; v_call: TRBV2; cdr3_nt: TGTGCCAGCAGTGAGTTTGTTCAAAGCACAGATACGCAGTATTTT; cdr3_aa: CASSEFVQSTDTQYF
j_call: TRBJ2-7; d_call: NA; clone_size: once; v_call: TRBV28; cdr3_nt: TGTGCCAGCAGCATCACCAGGGAAACCTACGAGCAGTACTTC; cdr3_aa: CASSITRETYEQYF
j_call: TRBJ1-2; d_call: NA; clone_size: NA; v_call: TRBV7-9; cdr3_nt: TGTGCCAGCAGCTCCCAAGGAGTCTTCGGCTACACCTTC; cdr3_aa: CASSSQGVFGYTF
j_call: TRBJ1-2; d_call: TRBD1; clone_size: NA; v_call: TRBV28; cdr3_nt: TGTGCCAGCAGTTTGGGGACAGGAAACTATGGCTACACCTTC; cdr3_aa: CASSLGTGNYGYTF
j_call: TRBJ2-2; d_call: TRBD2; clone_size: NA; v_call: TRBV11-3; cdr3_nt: TGTGCCACCGGACTAGCGGGAGCCACCGGGGAGCTGTTTTTT; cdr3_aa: CATGLAGATGELFF
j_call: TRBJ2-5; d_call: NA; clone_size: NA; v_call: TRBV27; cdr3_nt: TGTGCCAGCAGTTTCAATCAAGAGACCCAGTACTTC; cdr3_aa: CASSFNQETQYF
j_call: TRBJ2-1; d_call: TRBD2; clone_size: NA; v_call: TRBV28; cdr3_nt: TGTGCCAGCAGTCTACTAGCGGGAGTTGTGTTCTTC; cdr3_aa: CASSLLAGVVFF
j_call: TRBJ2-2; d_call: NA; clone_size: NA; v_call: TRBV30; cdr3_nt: TGTGCCTGGGGACGCCATTCGTTGGGAGAGCACACCGGGGAGCTGTTTTTT; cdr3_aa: CAWGRHSLGEHTGELFF
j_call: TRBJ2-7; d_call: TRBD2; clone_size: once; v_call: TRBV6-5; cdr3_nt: TGTGCCAGCCAGTCGGGAGGGGGAGAGCAGTACTTC; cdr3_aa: CASQSGGGEQYF
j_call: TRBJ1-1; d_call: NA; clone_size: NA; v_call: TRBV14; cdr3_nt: TGTGCCAGCAGCCTGGCAGTGAACACTGAAGCTTTCTTT; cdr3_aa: CASSLAVNTEAFF
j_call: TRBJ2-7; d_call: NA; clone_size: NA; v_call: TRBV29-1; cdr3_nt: TGCAGCGTTGAACTTAACAGCTACGAGCAGTACTTC; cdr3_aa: CSVELNSYEQYF
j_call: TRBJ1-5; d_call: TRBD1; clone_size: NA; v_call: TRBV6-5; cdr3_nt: TGTGCCAGCAGAAAGACAGGGAATAGCAATCAGCCCCAGCATTTT; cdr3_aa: CASRKTGNSNQPQHF
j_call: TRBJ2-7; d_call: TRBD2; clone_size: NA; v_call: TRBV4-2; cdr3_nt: TGTGCCAGCAGCCAAGAGCGGAGCGGGAGGGCCGAGCAGTACTTC; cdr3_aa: CASSQERSGRAEQYF
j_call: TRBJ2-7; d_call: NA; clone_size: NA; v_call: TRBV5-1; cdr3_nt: TGCGCCAGCAGCCTAACTATTCTCTACGAGCAGTACTTC; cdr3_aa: CASSLTILYEQYF
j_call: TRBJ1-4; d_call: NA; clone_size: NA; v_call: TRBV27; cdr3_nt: TGTGCCAGCAGTTCTTTGGCACGCGGTGAAAAACTGTTTTTT; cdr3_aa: CASSSLARGEKLFF
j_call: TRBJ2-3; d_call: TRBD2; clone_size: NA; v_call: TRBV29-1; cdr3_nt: TGCAGCGTTGCGGGACTAGCGGGAGGCACAGATACGCAGTATTTT; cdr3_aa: CSVAGLAGGTDTQYF
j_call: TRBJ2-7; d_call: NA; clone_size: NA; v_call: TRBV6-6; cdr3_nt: TGTGCCAGCAGGAGCGGAGCCGCCTACGAGCAGTACTTC; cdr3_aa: CASRSGAAYEQYF
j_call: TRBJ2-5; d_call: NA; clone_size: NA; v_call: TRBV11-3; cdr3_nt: TGTGCCAGCAGCTTAGATAACAGGATGGAGACCCAGTACTTC; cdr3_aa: CASSLDNRMETQYF
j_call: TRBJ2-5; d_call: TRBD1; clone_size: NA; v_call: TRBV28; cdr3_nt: TGTGCCAGCAGTCTAGGGACAGACCAAGAGACCCAGTACTTC; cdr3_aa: CASSLGTDQETQYF
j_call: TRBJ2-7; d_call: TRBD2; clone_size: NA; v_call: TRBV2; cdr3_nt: TGTGCCAGCAGGGCCGGGACTAGCGGGTACGAGCAGTACTTC; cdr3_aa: CASRAGTSGYEQYF
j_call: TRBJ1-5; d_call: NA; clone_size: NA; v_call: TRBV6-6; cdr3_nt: TGTGCCAGCAGTTATTATTCGGGGAATCAGCCCCAGCATTTT; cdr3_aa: CASSYYSGNQPQHF
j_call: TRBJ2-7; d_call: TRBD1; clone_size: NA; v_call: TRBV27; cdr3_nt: TGTGCCAGCAGTTGGGGACAGGGGAGTTCCTACGAGCAGTACTTC; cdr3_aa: CASSWGQGSSYEQYF
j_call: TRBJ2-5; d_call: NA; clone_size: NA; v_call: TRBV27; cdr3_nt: TGTGCCAGCAGACTACAGGAGGGGAGTCAAGAGACCCAGTACTTC; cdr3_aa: CASRLQEGSQETQYF
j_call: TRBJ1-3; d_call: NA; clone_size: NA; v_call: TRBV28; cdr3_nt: TGTGCCAGCAGTTTAATCGTGGGACTGGCTTCTGGAAACACCATATATTTT; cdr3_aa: CASSLIVGLASGNTIYF
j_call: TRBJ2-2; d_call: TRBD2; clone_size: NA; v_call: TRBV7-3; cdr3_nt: TGTGCCAGCAGCCGTGGACTAGCGAGCACCGGGGAGCTGTTTTTT; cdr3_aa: CASSRGLASTGELFF
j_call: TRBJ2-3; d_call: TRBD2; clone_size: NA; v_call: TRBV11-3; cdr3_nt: TGTGCCAGCAGCTTAGTTCTAGCGGCTGCCACAGATACGCAGTATTTT; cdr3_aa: CASSLVLAAATDTQYF
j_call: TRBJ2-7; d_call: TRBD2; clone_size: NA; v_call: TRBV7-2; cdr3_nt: TGTGCCAGCAGCTCCTCGGGAGGGCCGCAGTACGAGCAGTACTTC; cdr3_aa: CASSSSGGPQYEQYF
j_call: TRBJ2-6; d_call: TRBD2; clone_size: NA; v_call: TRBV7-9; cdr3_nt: TGTGCCAGCAGCTTAGCGGCGGGGGTCGGGGCCAACGTCCTGACTTTC; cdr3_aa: CASSLAAGVGANVLTF
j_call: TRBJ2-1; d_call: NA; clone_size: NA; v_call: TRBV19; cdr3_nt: TGTGCCAGTAGTATACGAGGGGCAGGGGTGGACAATGAGCAGTTCTTC; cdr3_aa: CASSIRGAGVDNEQFF
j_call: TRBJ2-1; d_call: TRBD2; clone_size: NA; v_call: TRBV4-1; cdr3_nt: TGCGCCAGCAGCCAAGAACACGGGAGGGCCAGGGACAATGAGCAGTTCTTC; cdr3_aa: CASSQEHGRARDNEQFF
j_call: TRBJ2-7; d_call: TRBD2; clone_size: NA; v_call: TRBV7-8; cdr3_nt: TGTGCCAGCAGCGCCCGTCCCGGACTAGCTTACGAGCAGTACTTC; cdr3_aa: CASSARPGLAYEQYF